The sequence of this TCR beta chain was determined in a study of CXCR3-negative and CXCR3-positive naive CD8 T cells (dated by TCRdb to the late 2010s). Broadly, across the study: In total, 130 million to 150 million TRB reads were obtained, which works out to roughly 1.5 +/- 0.3 million reads per library. Diversity and physicochemical repertoire analyses were performed on around 10 donors pooled from two independent experiments. TRBV-TRBJ cluster analysis included naive subsets from roughly 5 donors and memory cells from 3 donors.

Each CD8+ T cell subset was flow-sorted in triplicate, and some 310,000 cells per subset were placed directly into RLT lysis buffer. Peripheral blood mononuclear cells were isolated from buffy coats by standard density gradient centrifugation. Total RNA was extracted from sorted cells with an RNeasy Mini Kit. What the work shows at the level of the full study, not this receptor alone: TRBV-TRBJ usage was similar between naive CXCR3-negative and CXCR3-positive cells from the same donor, while memory cells showed distinct patterns. Comparably high repertoire diversity was found in both naive subsets, whereas much lower repertoire diversity was found in memory CD8+ T cells. CXCR3 expression partially decreased after cryopreservation, so most assays used freshly isolated PBMCs. Because surface CD5, which is linked to self-reactivity in mice, was comparable between the naive subsets, TCR interaction strength was also inferred from the physicochemical properties of TRB CDR3s.

The CDR3 contains 15 residues, cysteine and phenylalanine counted. No DNA sequence is on record. The CDR1 and CDR2 encoded by the germline V gene are MRHNA and SNTAGT. Data came from a NextSeq 550. The Human TCR Profiling Kit (MiLaboratory) was used to prepare UMI-labeled 5' RACE TRB cDNA libraries. cDNA synthesis used the entire amount of extracted RNA, and PCR amplification then used the entire amount of cDNA produced. Libraries were prepared in parallel using an identical number of PCR cycles. The published analysis was carried out like this. MIGEC and MiXCR extracted about 49,000 +/- 11,000 unique UMI-labeled TRB cDNA molecules per library, requiring at least two reads per UMI. Each library averaged about 40,000 +/- 10,000 functional in-frame TRB CDR3 nucleotide clonotypes without stop codons. Diversity metrics, including normalized Shannon-Wiener and Chao1, were computed in VDJtools after downsampling to 5000 UMI-labeled TRB molecules per sample. Clonotype-size-weighted physicochemical properties of the central five CDR3 residues (interaction energy, strength, volume and Kidera factor 4) were computed in VDJtools. TCRdb reanalyzed the reads, keeping one entry per CDR3 protein sequence and omitting DNA. It is TCRdb's table, rather than the study itself, that gives the V and J calls and clone size. The table held for this sample gives approximately 45,000 distinct CDR3 sequences. Roughly 14% of the sample rests with the top ten.

For this clonotype: Its antigen is still unknown.

Material: memory CD8+ T cells from blood. In the paper's terms, the cell subset or site label means: conventional CD8+ memory T cells (TMEM), sorted as controls. The source of this sequence is a human donor in good health. Some clones in this sample may be carry-over from other donors' samples. The chain couples TRBV6-4 to TRBJ2-6; TCRdb's D call, TRBD1, is unchecked because there is no DNA. The encoded CDR3 is CASSEGGSGANVLTF.